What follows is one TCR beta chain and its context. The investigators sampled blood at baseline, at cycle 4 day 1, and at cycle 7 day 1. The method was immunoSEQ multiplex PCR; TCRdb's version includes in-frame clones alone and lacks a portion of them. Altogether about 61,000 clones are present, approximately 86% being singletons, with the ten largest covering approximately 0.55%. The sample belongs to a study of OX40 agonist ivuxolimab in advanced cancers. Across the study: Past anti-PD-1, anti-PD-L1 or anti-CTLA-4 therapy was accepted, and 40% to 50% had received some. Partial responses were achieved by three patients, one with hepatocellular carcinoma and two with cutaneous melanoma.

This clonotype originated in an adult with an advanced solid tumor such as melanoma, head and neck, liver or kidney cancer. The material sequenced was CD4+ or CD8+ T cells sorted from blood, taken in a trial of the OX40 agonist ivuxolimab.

The CDR3 region has the DNA TGTGCCAGTAGTATAAAGAGTCGGGGGAATGAGCAGTTCTTC. Translated: CASSIKSRGNEQFF. The chain couples TRBV19 to TRBJ2-1, with D possibly being TRBD2 (6 bases). Trimming cost V 2 bases and J 7 bases, with 12 bases left between them. The CDR3 sequence is 14 residues long. Germline values: CDR1 LNHDA, CDR2 SQIVND (reference sequence).